This T cell receptor (beta chain) emerged from a study of tumor-infiltrating lymphocytes in primary liver carcinoma. Starting material for RNA and DNA co-extraction consisted of about 17-31 mg of unsorted bulk tissue. Over 85% viable tumor cells were present in every tumor sample. Per the germline V gene, CDR1 is MNHEY and CDR2 is SVGAGI. The CDR3 consists of 15 residues. V shed 5 bases and J 2 bases; nucleotides not matched to a gene: 6. This clonotype was picked up many times. Priming with a constant-region primer yielded TCR beta cDNA from 450 to 600 ng total RNA. The TCR beta library was amplified through three nested multiplex PCR rounds in a modified ARM-PCR procedure. The opening two PCR rounds, around 11 cycles each, paired TRBV1-TRBV30 forward primers with a C-beta reverse primer. From the multiplex PCR reads, TCRdb called clonotypes with MiXCR, one entry per CDR3 protein. This sample has roughly 57,000 distinct CDR3 sequences; 55% to 75% occur once, and the top ten carry approximately 50%.

V and J are TRBV6-5 and TRBJ2-7, with TRBD2 identical over 10 bases. The TCR was taken from a man aged 35-49 years with primary liver carcinoma and hepatitis B virus infection. The sample was liver tumor tissue from sampling region 2. Indicated subset: tumor region T2, inferior pole. The chain's CDR3 is CASSLAGVRPYEQYF. The CDR3 region has the DNA TGTGCCAGCAGTCTAGCGGGAGTCCGACCCTACGAGCAGTACTTC.